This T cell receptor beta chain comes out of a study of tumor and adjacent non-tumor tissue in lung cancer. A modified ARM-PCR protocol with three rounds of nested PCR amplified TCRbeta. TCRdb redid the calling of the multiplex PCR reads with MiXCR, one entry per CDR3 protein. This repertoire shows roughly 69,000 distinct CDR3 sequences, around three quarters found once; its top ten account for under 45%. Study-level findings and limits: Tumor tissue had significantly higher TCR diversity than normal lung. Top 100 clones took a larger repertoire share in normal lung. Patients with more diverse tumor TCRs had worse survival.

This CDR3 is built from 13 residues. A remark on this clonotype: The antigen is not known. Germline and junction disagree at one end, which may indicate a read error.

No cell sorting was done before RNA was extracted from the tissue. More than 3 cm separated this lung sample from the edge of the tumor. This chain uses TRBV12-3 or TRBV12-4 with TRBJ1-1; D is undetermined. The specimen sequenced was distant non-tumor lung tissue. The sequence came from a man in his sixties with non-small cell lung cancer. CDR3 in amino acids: CASSLMEHTEAFF. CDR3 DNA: TGTGCCAGTAGTTTGATGGAGCATACTGAAGCTTTCTTT.